This T cell receptor (beta chain) was found in a study of early T cells in non-severe SARS-CoV-2 infection. This clonotype was detected a few times. Unique molecular identifier tags were affixed to discrete cDNA molecules. TCRdb itself ran the 5' RACE reads through MiXCR, one entry per CDR3 protein. The data show approximately 42,000 distinct CDR3 sequences, approximately 7.1% seen once. Germline V lookup: CDR1 LNHNV, CDR2 YYDKDF (reference sequence). The CDR3 is 14 residues long. The V gene lost 0 bases and the J gene lost 4 bases, with 9 bases spanning the gap. Material: whole blood. The chain uses TRBV15 and TRBJ1-1; D not certain. The clonotype originates from an adult who was a healthcare worker with PCR-confirmed SARS-CoV-2 infection or an uninfected control (not recorded which). The CDR3 protein is CATSRDPAGTEAFF. The CDR3 DNA follows: TGTGCCACCAGCAGAGATCCGGCAGGCACTGAAGCTTTCTTT. Together with reference TRBV15 and TRBJ1-1, the CDR3 gives the full variable domain: DAMVIQNPRYQVTQFGKPVTLSCSQTLNHNVMYWYQQKSSQAPKLLFHYYDKDFNNEADTPDNFQSRRPNTSFCFLDIRSPGLGDTAMYLCATSRDPAGTEAFFGQGTRLTVV.